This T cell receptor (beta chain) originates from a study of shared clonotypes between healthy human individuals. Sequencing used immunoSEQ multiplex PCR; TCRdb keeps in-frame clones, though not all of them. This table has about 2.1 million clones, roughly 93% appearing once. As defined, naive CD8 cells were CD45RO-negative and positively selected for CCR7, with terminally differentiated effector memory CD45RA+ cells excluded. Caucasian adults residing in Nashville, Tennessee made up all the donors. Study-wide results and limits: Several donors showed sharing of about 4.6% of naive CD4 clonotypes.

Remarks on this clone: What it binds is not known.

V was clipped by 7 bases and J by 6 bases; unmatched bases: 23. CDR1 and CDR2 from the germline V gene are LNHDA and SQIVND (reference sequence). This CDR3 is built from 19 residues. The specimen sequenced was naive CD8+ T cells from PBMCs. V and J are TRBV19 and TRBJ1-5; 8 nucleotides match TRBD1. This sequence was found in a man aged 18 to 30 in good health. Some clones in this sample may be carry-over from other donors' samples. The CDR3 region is CASTMFGGDRLVSGQPQHF. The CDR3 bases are TGTGCCAGTACGATGTTTGGTGGGGACAGGTTGGTATCGGGTCAGCCCCAGCATTTT.